The next 13 T cell receptor beta chains were all read from a single sample in a study of blood T cell repertoires in COVID-19. Some clones are missing from TCRdb's copy, which holds only in-frame ones; the method was immunoSEQ multiplex PCR. This table holds around 220,000 clones, approximately 82% found once. The sequencing sample was made of peripheral blood. The source is a woman of 80 years or more with active or convalescent COVID-19.

The rearrangement joins TRBV5-1 to TRBJ1-3; D gene unclear. Trimming took off 0 bases at V and 0 bases at J, with 10 bases between the two ends. The CDR3 is made up of 16 amino acids. Germline loops: CDR1 SGHRS, CDR2 YFSETQ. In DNA form, the CDR3 reads TGCGCCAGCAGCTTGGATCCGAACTACTCTGGAAACACCATATATTTT. Protein sequence: CASSLDPNYSGNTIYF. Combining the CDR3 with reference TRBV5-1 and TRBJ1-3 gives the whole variable domain KAGVTQTPRYLIKTRGQQVTLSCSPISGHRSVSWYQQTPGQGLQFLFEYFSETQRNKGNFPGRFSGRQFSNSRSEMNVSTLELGDSALYLCASSLDPNYSGNTIYFGEGSWLTVV.

The chain is built from TRBV5-1 and TRBJ2-1; no definite D call. The V and J ends lost 3 bases and 0 bases respectively, with 16 bases between them. CDR3 length: 17 residues. Germline loops: CDR1 SGHRS, CDR2 YFSETQ. The CDR3 nucleotides read TGCGCCAGCAGCTCCGAGGTGGCCTCTAGCTCCTACAATGAGCAGTTCTTC. Protein product: CASSSEVASSSYNEQFF. The whole variable domain, filled in from reference TRBV5-1 and TRBJ2-1, reads KAGVTQTPRYLIKTRGQQVTLSCSPISGHRSVSWYQQTPGQGLQFLFEYFSETQRNKGNFPGRFSGRQFSNSRSEMNVSTLELGDSALYLCASSSEVASSSYNEQFFGPGTRLTVL.

The V gene is TRBV2, the J gene TRBJ2-2; 7 bases match TRBD1. Germline CDR1 and CDR2: SNHLY and FYNNEI. The V and J ends lost 6 bases and 6 bases, in that order; junction bases with no gene match: 7. The CDR3 length is 14 residues. CDR3 nucleotides: TGTGCCAGCAGAGTGGACAGGAAGGCCGGGGAGCTGTTTTTT. Residues: CASRVDRKAGELFF.

The chain couples TRBV28 to TRBJ1-5, with 9 bases that match TRBD1. The CDR3 is made up of 12 amino acids. Trimming took 3 bases from V and 15 from J; bases not matched to a gene: 6. Germline-derived CDR1 and CDR2 are MDHEN and SYDVKM. The CDR3 region has the DNA TGTGCCAGCAGTTTTAGCCGGGACAGGGCGCATTTT. This encodes CASSFSRDRAHF.

This chain joins TRBV7-8 and TRBJ2-3; 13 bases match TRBD2. The CDR3 has 17 residues. Germline loops: CDR1 SGHVS, CDR2 FQNEAQ. With V trimmed by 5 bases and J by 0 bases, 5 bases remained unmatched. The CDR3 is CASSRTSGGRSTDTQYF. The CDR3 bases are TGTGCCAGCAGCCGGACTAGCGGGGGCCGTAGCACAGATACGCAGTATTTT.

The chain uses TRBV11-2 and TRBJ2-5; 7 positions agree with TRBD2. J gave up 4 bases and V 5 bases, and 10 bases lay outside the gene matches. The V gene's germline CDR1 is SGHAT and CDR2 FQNNGV. CDR3 length: 15 amino acids. The CDR3 nucleotides read TGTGCCAGCAGCCCCCACGGGGGGACCCCAGAGACCCAGTACTTC. Encoded protein: CASSPHGGTPETQYF.

V and J are TRBV7-6 and TRBJ1-6; no firm D call. V dropped 3 bases and J dropped 7 bases, with 16 bases sitting between them. Germline V gene sequence: CDR1 SGHVS, CDR2 FNYEAQ. The CDR3 sequence is 16 residues long. CDR3 sequence: CASSFGGPGRNSPLHF. CDR3 nucleotides: TGTGCCAGCAGCTTCGGAGGGCCTGGGAGGAATTCACCCCTCCACTTT. The full variable domain, its missing parts supplied by reference TRBV7-6 and TRBJ1-6, is GAGVSQSPRYKVTKRGQDVALRCDPISGHVSLYWYRQALGQGPEFLTYFNYEAQQDKSGLPNDRFSAERPEGSISTLTIQRTEQRDSAMYRCASSFGGPGRNSPLHFGNGTRLTVT.

Here the CDR3 DNA reads TGCGCCAGCAGCCCGCTCAGGGGCCTGACCTACGAGCAGTACTTC. Translation: CASSPLRGLTYEQYF. This rearrangement joins TRBV5-1 to TRBJ2-7; TRBD1 is a possible D gene (6 bases). Germline V gene sequence: CDR1 SGHRS, CDR2 YFSETQ. V was clipped by 4 bases and J by 2 bases, with 16 bases between them. The CDR3 is 15 amino acids.

The chain carries TRBV6-1 and TRBJ1-2, with D possibly being TRBD1 (5 bases). Trimming removed 3 bases at V and 7 bases at J, with 9 bases between. Germline CDR1 MNHNS, CDR2 SASEGT. The CDR3 is 12 amino acids. The DNA for the CDR3 is TGTGCCAGCAGTGACAGGGTTTCTGGCTACACCTTC. This translates into CASSDRVSGYTF.

The chain uses TRBV5-1 and TRBJ1-1, with TRBD1 matching over 8 bases. The CDR3 is 14 amino acids. Per germline, CDR1 SGHRS and CDR2 YFSETQ. Germline trimming cut 6 bases from V and 0 bases from J; bases unmatched to any gene: 4. CDR3 residues: CASKRTGMNTEAFF. As DNA, the CDR3 is TGCGCCAGCAAGAGGACAGGGATGAACACTGAAGCTTTCTTT.

The V and J genes are TRBV18 and TRBJ1-6, with a tentative D call TRBD1 (5 bases). Trimming pared 9 bases from V and 3 bases from J, leaving 9 bases between. This CDR3 region has 13 residues. Germline V CDR1 and CDR2: KGHSH, LQKENI. CDR3 region: CASTDSYNSPLHF. DNA for the CDR3: TGTGCCAGTACCGACAGCTATAATTCACCCCTCCACTTT.

The rearrangement uses TRBV27 and TRBJ2-7; TRBD1 matches at 10 bases. Germline V lookup: CDR1 MNHEY, CDR2 SMNVEV (reference sequence). V lost 5 bases, J lost 7 bases, and 14 bases stayed unmatched. The CDR3 is made up of 16 amino acids. CDR3 nucleotide sequence: TGTGCCAGCAGTCGAATCGGTCCCGGGACAGGGGAAGAGCAGTACTTC. Its translation: CASSRIGPGTGEEQYF.

The chain employs TRBV27 and TRBJ2-1; TRBD2 matches 12 bases. CDR1 and CDR2 (germline): MNHEY, SMNVEV (reference sequence). The CDR3 sequence is 19 residues long. The V segment lost 5 bases and the J segment 0 bases; nucleotides outside the gene matches: 11. CDR3 sequence: CASSLLWTSGETSYNEQFF. CDR3 sequence (DNA): TGTGCCAGCAGTCTCCTCTGGACTAGCGGGGAAACCTCCTACAATGAGCAGTTCTTC.